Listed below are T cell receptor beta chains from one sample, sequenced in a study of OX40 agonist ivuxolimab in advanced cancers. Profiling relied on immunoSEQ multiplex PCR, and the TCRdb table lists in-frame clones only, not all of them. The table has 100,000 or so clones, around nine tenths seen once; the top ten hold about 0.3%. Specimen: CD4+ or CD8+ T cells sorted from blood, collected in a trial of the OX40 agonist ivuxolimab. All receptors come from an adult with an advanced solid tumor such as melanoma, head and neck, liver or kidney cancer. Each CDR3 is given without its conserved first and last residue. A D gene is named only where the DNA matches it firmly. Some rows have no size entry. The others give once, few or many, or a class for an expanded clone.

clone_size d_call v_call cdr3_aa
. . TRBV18 ASSPPVLETQY
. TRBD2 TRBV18 ASSPGTSGDYEQY
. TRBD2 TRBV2 ASRAGTRGSGTQY
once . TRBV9 ASSVELGTNTEAF
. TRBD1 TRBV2 ASSRDSQNNQPQH
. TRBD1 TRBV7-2 ASSPRQGAYEQY
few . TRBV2 ASSPPGNRGEKLF
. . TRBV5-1 ASSTATGIDAEAF
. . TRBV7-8 ASSPAARELDYEQY
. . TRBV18 ASSPTWDGYGYT
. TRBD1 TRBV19 ASSIARGGDSTDTQY
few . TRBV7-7 ASSLSREAGSPLH
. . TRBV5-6 ASSLSYSSYNEQF
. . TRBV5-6 ASSPDRGGTDTQY
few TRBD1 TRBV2 ASKTDRDNSPLH
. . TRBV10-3 AISEGRSSGNTIY
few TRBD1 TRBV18 ASSPRQGKERNIQY